This T cell receptor (beta chain) was captured by sequencing in a study of shared clonotypes between healthy human individuals. Study details: The plates for each donor numbered three CD4 naive, three CD4 memory, two CD8 naive and one CD8 memory. Study-level findings and limits: Among non-shared clonotypes, generation probabilities were lower than among those shared by all four donors.

Every immunoSEQ plate was one replicate of a subset's evenly spread DNA. Clones were read by immunoSEQ multiplex PCR, and TCRdb kept only the in-frame ones, dropping some. The repertoire holds 2 million or so clones, with less than 95% as singletons. Remarks on this clone: Its antigen remains unknown.

The CDR3 is 15 residues long. Germline lookup yields CDR1 MGHRA and CDR2 YSYEKL. The V gene lost 1 base and the J gene lost 7 bases, with 17 bases spanning the gap. Cells designated naive CD8 were CD45RO-negative and were positively selected for CCR7, with terminally differentiated effector memory CD45RA+ cells excluded. Sequenced sample: naive CD8+ T cells sorted from blood. V and J are TRBV4-1 and TRBJ2-7, with D tentatively TRBD1 (5 bases). The receptor was derived from a man between 18 and 35 years old in good health. In DNA form, the CDR3 reads TGCGCCAGCAGCCAAGGAACAGGCGCCCCACCAGAGCAGTACTTC. Encoded protein: CASSQGTGAPPEQYF.